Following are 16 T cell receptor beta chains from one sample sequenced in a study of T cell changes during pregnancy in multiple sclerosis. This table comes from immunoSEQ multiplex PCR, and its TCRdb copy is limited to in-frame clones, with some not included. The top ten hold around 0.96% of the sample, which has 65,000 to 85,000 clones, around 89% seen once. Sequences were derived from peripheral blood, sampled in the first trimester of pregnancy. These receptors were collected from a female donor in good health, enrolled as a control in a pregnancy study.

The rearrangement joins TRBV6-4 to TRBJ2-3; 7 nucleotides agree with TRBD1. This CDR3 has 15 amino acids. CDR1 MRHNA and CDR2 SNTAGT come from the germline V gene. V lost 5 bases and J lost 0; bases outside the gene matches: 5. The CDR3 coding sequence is TGTGCCAGCAGTCGGGACAGATCTAGCACAGATACGCAGTATTTT. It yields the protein CASSRDRSSTDTQYF.

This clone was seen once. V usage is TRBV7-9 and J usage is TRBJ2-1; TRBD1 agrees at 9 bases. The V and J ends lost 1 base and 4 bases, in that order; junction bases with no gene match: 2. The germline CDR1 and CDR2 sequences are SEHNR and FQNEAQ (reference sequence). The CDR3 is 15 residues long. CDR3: CASSLGDRVYNEQFF. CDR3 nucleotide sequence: TGTGCCAGCAGCTTAGGGGACAGGGTGTACAATGAGCAGTTCTTC.

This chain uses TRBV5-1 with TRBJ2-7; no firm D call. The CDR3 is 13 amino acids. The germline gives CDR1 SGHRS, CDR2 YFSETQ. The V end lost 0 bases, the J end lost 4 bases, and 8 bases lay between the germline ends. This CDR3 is CASSLASLYEQYF. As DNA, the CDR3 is TGCGCCAGCAGCTTGGCCAGTCTGTACGAGCAGTACTTC.

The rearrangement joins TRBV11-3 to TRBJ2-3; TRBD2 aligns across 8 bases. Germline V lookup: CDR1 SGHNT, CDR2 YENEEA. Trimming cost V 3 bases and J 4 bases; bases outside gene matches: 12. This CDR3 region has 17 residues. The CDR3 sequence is CASSFSPAGGMADTQYF. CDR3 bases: TGTGCCAGCAGCTTTTCTCCCGCGGGGGGAATGGCAGATACGCAGTATTTT.

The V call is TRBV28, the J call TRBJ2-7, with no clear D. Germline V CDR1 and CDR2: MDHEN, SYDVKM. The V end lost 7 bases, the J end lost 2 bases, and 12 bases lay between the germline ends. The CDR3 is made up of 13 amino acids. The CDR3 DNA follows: TGTGCCAGCACCCTCTTGAACACCTACGAGCAGTACTTC. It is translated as CASTLLNTYEQYF.

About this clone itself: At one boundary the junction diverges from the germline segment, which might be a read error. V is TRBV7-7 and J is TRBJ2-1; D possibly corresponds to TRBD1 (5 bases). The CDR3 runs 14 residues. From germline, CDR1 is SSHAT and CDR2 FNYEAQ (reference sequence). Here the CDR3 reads CASSLSGTYNEQFF. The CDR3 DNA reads TGTGCTAGCAGCTTATCAGGGACCTACAATGAGCAGTTCTTC.

CDR3 residues: CASSSGRADNSPLHF. The CDR3 region has the DNA TGTGCCAGCTCCTCGGGAAGGGCGGACAATTCACCCCTCCACTTT. The chain links TRBV18 to TRBJ1-6; D is uncertain. Per germline, CDR1 KGHSH and CDR2 LQKENI. Trimming shortened V by 6 bases and J by 7 bases, and 16 bases separated the two germline ends. The CDR3 loop spans 15 amino acids.

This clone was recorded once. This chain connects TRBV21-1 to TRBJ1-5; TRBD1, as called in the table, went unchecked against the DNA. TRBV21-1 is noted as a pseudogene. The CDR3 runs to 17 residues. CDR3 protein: CASSKRLRGRSNQPQHF. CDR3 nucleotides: TGTGCCAGCAGCAAACGCCTGAGGGGGCGCAGCAATCAGCCCCAGCATTTT.

The CDR3: CASSYTGAPITGELFF. Here the CDR3 DNA reads TGCGCCAGCAGCTATACAGGGGCCCCGATCACCGGGGAGCTGTTTTTT. The chain couples TRBV5-1 to TRBJ2-2; 7 bases are shared with TRBD1. This CDR3 contains 16 residues. V dropped 3 bases and J dropped 4; count of bases not matched to a gene: 9. The germline V gene has CDR1 SGHRS and CDR2 YFSETQ.

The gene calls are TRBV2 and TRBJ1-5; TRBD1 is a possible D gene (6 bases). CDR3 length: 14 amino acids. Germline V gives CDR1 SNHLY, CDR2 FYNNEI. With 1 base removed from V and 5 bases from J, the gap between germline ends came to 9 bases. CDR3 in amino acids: CASSEDRDDQPQHF. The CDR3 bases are TGTGCCAGCAGTGAAGACAGGGACGATCAGCCCCAGCATTTT. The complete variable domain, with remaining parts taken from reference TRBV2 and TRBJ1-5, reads EPEVTQTPSHQVTQMGQEVILRCVPISNHLYFYWYRQILGQKVEFLVSFYNNEISEKSEIFDDQFSVERPDGSNFTLKIRSTKLEDSAMYFCASSEDRDDQPQHFGDGTRLSIL.

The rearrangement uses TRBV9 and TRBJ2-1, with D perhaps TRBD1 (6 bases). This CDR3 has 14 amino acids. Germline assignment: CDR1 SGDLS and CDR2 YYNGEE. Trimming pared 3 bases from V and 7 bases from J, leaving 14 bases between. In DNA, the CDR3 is TGTGCCAGCAGCGCATCCGGACAGAGGAATGAGCAGTTCTTC. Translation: CASSASGQRNEQFF.

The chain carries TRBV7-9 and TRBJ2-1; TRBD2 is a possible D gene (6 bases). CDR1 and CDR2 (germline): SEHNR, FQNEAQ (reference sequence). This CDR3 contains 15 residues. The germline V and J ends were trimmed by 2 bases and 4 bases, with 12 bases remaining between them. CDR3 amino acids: CASSLILARYNEQFF. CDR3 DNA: TGTGCCAGCAGCTTAATACTAGCTAGGTACAATGAGCAGTTCTTC.

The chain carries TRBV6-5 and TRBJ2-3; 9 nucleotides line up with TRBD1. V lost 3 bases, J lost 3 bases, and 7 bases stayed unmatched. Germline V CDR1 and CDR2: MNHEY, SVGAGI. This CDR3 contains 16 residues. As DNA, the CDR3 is TGTGCCAGCAGTTATTCCAACAGGGGGCAAACAGATACGCAGTATTTT. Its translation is CASSYSNRGQTDTQYF.

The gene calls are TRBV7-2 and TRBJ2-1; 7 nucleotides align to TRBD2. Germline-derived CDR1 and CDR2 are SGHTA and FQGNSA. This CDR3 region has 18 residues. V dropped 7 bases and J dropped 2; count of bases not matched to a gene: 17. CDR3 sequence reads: CASTQPRLSGPPYNEQFF. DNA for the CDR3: TGTGCCAGCACCCAACCCCGCCTTAGCGGGCCCCCCTACAATGAGCAGTTCTTC.

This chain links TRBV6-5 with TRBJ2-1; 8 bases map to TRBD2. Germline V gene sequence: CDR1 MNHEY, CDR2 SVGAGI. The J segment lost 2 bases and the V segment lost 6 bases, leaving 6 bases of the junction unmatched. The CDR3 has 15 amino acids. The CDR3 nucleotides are TGTGCCAGCAGGCTCGGGGGGGGTCCCTACAATGAGCAGTTCTTC. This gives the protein CASRLGGGPYNEQFF.

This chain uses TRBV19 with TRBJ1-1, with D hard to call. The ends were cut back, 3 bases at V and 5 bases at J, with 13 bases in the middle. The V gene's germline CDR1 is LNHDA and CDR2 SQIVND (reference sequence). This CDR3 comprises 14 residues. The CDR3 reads CASSISSGFTEAFF. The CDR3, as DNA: TGTGCCAGTAGTATTTCGTCAGGATTTACTGAAGCTTTCTTT.